This T cell receptor beta chain came from a study of blood T cell repertoires in COVID-19. Libraries were prepared by immunoSEQ multiplex PCR; TCRdb keeps only in-frame clonotypes and omits some of them. The data hold over 60,000 clones, with 86% observed a single time. The CDR3 is made up of 15 amino acids. With 3 bases clipped from V and 1 base from J, the junction kept 4 bases outside the gene matches. In germline, CDR1 is LNHDA, CDR2 SQIVND (reference sequence). The TCR was taken from a woman in her sixties or seventies with acute or convalescent COVID-19. Material: peripheral blood. The chain links TRBV19 to TRBJ2-5, with TRBD1 matching 8 bases. This chain's CDR3 is CASSIRQGAQETQYF. In DNA form, the CDR3 reads TGTGCCAGTAGTATTCGGCAGGGGGCCCAAGAGACCCAGTACTTC.